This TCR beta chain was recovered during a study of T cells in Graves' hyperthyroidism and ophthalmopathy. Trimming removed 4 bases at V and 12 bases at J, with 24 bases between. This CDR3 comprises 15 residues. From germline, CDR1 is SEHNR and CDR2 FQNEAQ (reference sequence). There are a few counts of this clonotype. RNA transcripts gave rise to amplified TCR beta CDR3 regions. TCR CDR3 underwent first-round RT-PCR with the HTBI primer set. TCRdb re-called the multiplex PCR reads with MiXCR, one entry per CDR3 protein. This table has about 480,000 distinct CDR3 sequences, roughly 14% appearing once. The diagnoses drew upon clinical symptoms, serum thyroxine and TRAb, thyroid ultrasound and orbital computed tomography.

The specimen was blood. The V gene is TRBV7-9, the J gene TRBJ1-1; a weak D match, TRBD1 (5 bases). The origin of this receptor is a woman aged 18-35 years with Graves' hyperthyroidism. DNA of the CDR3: TGTGCCAGCAGCTCCTCACCCACTGGGACCCCCGGAACTTTCTTT. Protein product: CASSSSPTGTPGTFF.